This T cell receptor (beta chain) was identified during a study of blood T cell repertoires in COVID-19. Study context: Whether acute or convalescent, the COVID-19 samples came from the United States, Italy and Spain.

Seattle patient enrollment occurred during active infection, with longitudinal follow-up thereafter. Trimming left V 5 bases short and J 14 bases short, with 21 bases between. From germline, CDR1 is LNHDA and CDR2 SQIVND (reference sequence). The CDR3 is 13 amino acids. The sample holds a few counts of this clone. Authors' data handling: Amplified reference gene primers provided the basis for estimating nucleated cell counts. Sequencing used immunoSEQ multiplex PCR; TCRdb keeps in-frame clones, though not all of them. V, J and clone size are those of that table, while D and trimming were read from the DNA. Among approximately 300,000 clones listed, around 85% were seen once.

This TCR derives from a human donor with COVID-19, enrolled during active disease. The donor label of this sample is uncertain. The sequenced sample consisted of peripheral blood. The chain is built from TRBV19 and TRBJ1-2; D is perhaps TRBD1 (5 bases). The DNA of the CDR3 is TGTGCCAGTAGTCGCCTCGACCAAGGGGAACGAACCTTC. It codes for CASSRLDQGERTF.